These 8 T cell receptor beta chains originate from one sample sequenced in a study of blood T cell repertoires in COVID-19. The data were produced by immunoSEQ multiplex PCR, yet TCRdb's version contains in-frame clones alone and is incomplete. The sample comprises approximately 52,000 clones, 84% of which are singletons, and around 13% rests with the top ten. Sequencing was done on a sample of peripheral blood. These receptors were taken from a woman of 80 years or more with acute or convalescent COVID-19.

V and J are TRBV3-1 (or the pseudogene TRBV3-2) and TRBJ1-1, with D tentatively TRBD1 (6 bases). V lost 5 bases and J 3 bases, leaving 10 bases between the germline ends. Looked up from germline, CDR1 is LGHDT and CDR2 is YNNKEL (reference sequence). The CDR3 contains 13 residues. CDR3 nucleotides: TGTGCCAGCAGCTTCGGACAGTACACTGAAGCTTTCTTT. It translates to CASSFGQYTEAFF.

This sequence joins TRBV9 and TRBJ1-2; D perhaps matches TRBD1 (5 bases). This CDR3 comprises 13 residues. Germline-derived CDR1 and CDR2 are SGDLS and YYNGEE. Trimming shortened V by 3 bases and J by 3 bases, and 9 bases separated the two germline ends. CDR3 sequence: CASSEGRDYGYTF. In DNA, the CDR3 is TGTGCCAGCAGCGAGGGCAGGGACTATGGCTACACCTTC.

The V call is TRBV19, the J call TRBJ2-7, with a tentative D call TRBD1 (6 bases). With 3 bases removed from V and 2 bases from J, the gap between germline ends came to 17 bases. The CDR3 has 16 residues. CDR1 is LNHDA, CDR2 SQIVND, per germline (reference sequence). CDR3 loop: CASSIPTPTGTYEQYF. CDR3 bases: TGTGCCAGTAGTATTCCCACCCCGACAGGAACCTACGAGCAGTACTTC.

This chain links TRBV7-3 with TRBJ2-7, with 9 nucleotides matching TRBD2. The CDR3 length is 19 residues. Germline CDR1 and CDR2: SGHTA and FQGTGA. The junction had 17 bases not matched to a gene; V was cut back by 5 bases and J by 0 bases. The CDR3 DNA is TGTGCCAGCAGCCCAACAGGGGCAGAGGAGCGGGGGGCCTCCTACGAGCAGTACTTC. Its translation is CASSPTGAEERGASYEQYF.

This clone was recorded a few times. This sequence joins TRBV28 and TRBJ1-2; 9 bases are shared with TRBD1. CDR3 size: 13 residues. Germline CDR1 is MDHEN and CDR2 is SYDVKM. After removal of 4 bases from V and 8 bases from J, the junction contained 5 bases not matched to a gene. The CDR3 DNA reads TGTGCCAGCAGTTGGGGACAGGGAATAGGCTACACCTTC. This codes for CASSWGQGIGYTF.

This clone was seen only once. This rearrangement joins TRBV4-2 to TRBJ1-2; D not resolved. Germline lookup yields CDR1 LGHNA and CDR2 YNFKEQ. This CDR3 has 17 residues. The V end was cut by 1 base, the J end by 2 bases, with 17 bases between. The CDR3 DNA is TGTGCCAGCAGCCAAGGGATTCGGGATAAAACGAACTATGGCTACACCTTC. Its protein is CASSQGIRDKTNYGYTF.

V is TRBV11-3 and J is TRBJ2-2, with 7 bases that match TRBD1. V shed 5 bases and J 0 bases; nucleotides not matched to a gene: 6. Germline V CDR1 and CDR2: SGHNT, YENEEA. This CDR3 comprises 16 residues. The CDR3 loop is CASSDATGSNTGELFF. CDR3 bases: TGTGCCAGCAGCGACGCGACAGGGTCGAACACCGGGGAGCTGTTTTTT.

This sequence joins TRBV5-4 and TRBJ2-5, with 12 bases aligning to TRBD2. With 4 bases clipped from V and 5 bases from J, the junction kept 9 bases outside the gene matches. Germline V gene data show CDR1 as SGHNT and CDR2 as YYREEE (reference sequence). The CDR3 contains 16 residues. CDR3 loop: CASSLSLAGGGETQYF. As DNA, the CDR3 is TGTGCCAGCAGCCTATCACTAGCGGGGGGCGGGGAGACCCAGTACTTC.